These 4 T cell receptor beta chains were sequenced from one sample in a study of early T cells in non-severe SARS-CoV-2 infection. TCRdb reanalysed the 5' RACE reads using MiXCR and keeps one entry per CDR3 protein. The sample shows 80,000 or so distinct CDR3 sequences, roughly a sixth of them seen only once. Sequencing was performed on whole blood. These receptors came from an adult who was a healthcare worker with PCR-confirmed SARS-CoV-2 infection or an uninfected control (not recorded which).

A few counts support this clonotype. V and J are TRBV6-1 and TRBJ2-7; weak D call: TRBD2 (5 bases). Trimming stripped 1 base from V and 2 bases from J, with 9 bases between. CDR1 is MNHNS, CDR2 SASEGT, per germline. The CDR3 is 14 residues long. The CDR3 here is CASSEGAGPYEQYF. The CDR3 nucleotides read TGTGCCAGCAGTGAAGGGGCGGGCCCCTACGAGCAGTACTTC.

Many counts were recorded for this clonotype. The gene calls are TRBV18 and TRBJ2-7; tentative D call: TRBD2 (5 bases). This CDR3 is built from 14 residues. V was clipped by 4 bases and J by 1 base, with 11 bases between them. Germline loops: CDR1 KGHSH, CDR2 LQKENI. CDR3: CASSQKERSYEQYF. Here the CDR3 DNA reads TGTGCCAGCTCACAAAAGGAGCGGTCCTACGAGCAGTACTTC. Filled out from reference TRBV18 and TRBJ2-7, the complete variable domain reads NAGVMQNPRHLVRRRGQEARLRCSPMKGHSHVYWYRQLPEEGLKFMVYLQKENIIDESGMPKERFSAEFPKEGPSILRIQQVVRGDSAAYFCASSQKERSYEQYFGPGTRLTVT.

This clonotype has just one count. The chain is built from TRBV19 and TRBJ1-3; the match to TRBD1 covers 7 bases. Germline V lookup: CDR1 LNHDA, CDR2 SQIVND (reference sequence). V lost 4 bases to trimming and J lost 0 bases; unmatched junction nucleotides: 3. CDR3 length equals 15 residues. The CDR3 bases are TGTGCCAGTAGTAGGGGACAGATCTCTGGAAACACCATATATTTT. Its protein product is CASSRGQISGNTIYF.

There are a few counts of this clonotype. The chain joins TRBV3-1 to TRBJ1-2; a possible D gene is TRBD1 (5 bases). Germline CDR1 is LGHDT and CDR2 is YNNKEL (reference sequence). This CDR3 spans 14 amino acids. V lost 1 base and J 8 bases, leaving 14 bases between the germline ends. CDR3 in DNA: TGTGCCAGCAGCCAAGTAGCAGGGTCCAGCGGCTACACCTTC. It is translated as CASSQVAGSSGYTF.